These 20 T cell receptor beta chains were all obtained from the same sample, sequenced in a study of blood T cell repertoires in COVID-19. The table came from immunoSEQ multiplex PCR; TCRdb's copy has only in-frame clones and leaves some out. The sample lists some 290,000 clones, 85% to 90% occurring once. Sequencing input: peripheral blood. The receptors originated from a woman in her 30s with COVID-19, enrolled during active disease.

The J gene is TRBJ1-2, the V gene TRBV6-5, with TRBD1 matching 7 bases. CDR1 MNHEY and CDR2 SVGAGI come from the germline V gene. This CDR3 has 15 residues. Unmatched junction bases numbered 10, after V lost 6 bases and J lost 3 bases. CDR3 sequence (DNA): TGTGCCAGCAGACCCGGGGACAGCCTCGACTATGGCTACACCTTC. It yields the protein CASRPGDSLDYGYTF.

This chain connects TRBV2 to TRBJ1-1, with TRBD1 as a possible D gene (5 bases). This CDR3 has 14 amino acids. Germline CDR1 is SNHLY and CDR2 is FYNNEI. Trimming stripped 3 bases from V and 5 bases from J, with 13 bases between. CDR3 amino acids: CASSDSAGRTEAFF. CDR3 sequence (DNA): TGTGCCAGCAGTGACTCGGCAGGGCGGACTGAAGCTTTCTTT.

This sequence joins TRBV6-5 and TRBJ1-2, with D tentatively TRBD1 (5 bases). In germline, CDR1 is MNHEY, CDR2 SVGAGI. The V end was cut by 5 bases, the J end by 5 bases, with 18 bases between. CDR3 length: 15 amino acids. CDR3 nucleotides: TGTGCCAGCAGTCGAACAATAATTGGGGCTTATGGCTACACCTTC. Translation: CASSRTIIGAYGYTF.

This clone was seen only once. This chain joins TRBV2 and TRBJ2-1, with TRBD1 matching 9 bases. The CDR3 loop spans 15 amino acids. Germline CDR1 SNHLY, CDR2 FYNNEI. V dropped 0 bases and J dropped 10; count of bases not matched to a gene: 7. The CDR3 nucleotides are TGTGCCAGCAGTGAAGCCTTGGACAGGGGCCGCGAGCAGTTCTTC. Amino acid sequence: CASSEALDRGREQFF.

The chain is built from TRBV9 and TRBJ1-1, with D perhaps TRBD1 (6 bases). With 1 base removed from V and 4 bases from J, the gap between germline ends came to 17 bases. This CDR3 contains 16 residues. The germline CDR1 and CDR2 sequences are SGDLS and YYNGEE. In DNA, the CDR3 is TGTGCCAGCAGCGTAATAGAAACAGGGTGGGGCACTGAAGCTTTCTTT. Encoded protein: CASSVIETGWGTEAFF. The complete variable domain, with remaining parts taken from reference TRBV9 and TRBJ1-1, reads DSGVTQTPKHLITATGQRVTLRCSPRSGDLSVYWYQQSLDQGLQFLIQYYNGEERAKGNILERFSAQQFPDLHSELNLSSLELGDSALYFCASSVIETGWGTEAFFGQGTRLTVV.

The chain links TRBV28 to TRBJ2-1; 7 bases match TRBD2. CDR3 length: 14 amino acids. With V trimmed by 7 bases and J by 4 bases, 7 bases remained unmatched. Germline values: CDR1 MDHEN, CDR2 SYDVKM. CDR3 region: CASKEGGVYNEQFF. CDR3 DNA: TGTGCCAGCAAAGAGGGAGGGGTTTACAATGAGCAGTTCTTC.

This chain connects TRBV4-1 to TRBJ2-7; TRBD1 matches at 8 bases. Trimming cost V 3 bases and J 5 bases; bases outside gene matches: 3. Germline V gene sequence: CDR1 MGHRA, CDR2 YSYEKL. The CDR3 is made up of 13 amino acids. The CDR3 bases are TGCGCCAGCAGCCAGGTGACAGGGGACGAGCAGTACTTC. Residues: CASSQVTGDEQYF.

The chain carries TRBV11-2 and TRBJ2-3, with D tentatively TRBD1 (6 bases). The V gene's germline CDR1 is SGHAT and CDR2 FQNNGV. The CDR3 contains 17 residues. Trimming removed 1 base from V and 2 bases from J, with 16 bases in between. The CDR3 reads CASSLVGRTAITDTQYF. For the CDR3, the DNA is TGTGCCAGCAGCTTAGTTGGGCGGACAGCCATCACAGATACGCAGTATTTT. Combining the CDR3 with reference TRBV11-2 and TRBJ2-3 gives the whole variable domain EAGVAQSPRYKIIEKRQSVAFWCNPISGHATLYWYQQILGQGPKLLIQFQNNGVVDDSQLPKDRFSAERLKGVDSTLKIQPAKLEDSAVYLCASSLVGRTAITDTQYFGPGTRLTVL.

This rearrangement joins TRBV28 to TRBJ1-4; D perhaps matches TRBD1 (5 bases). Germline-derived CDR1 and CDR2 are MDHEN and SYDVKM. The CDR3 length is 16 residues. V was clipped by 5 bases and J by 0 bases, with 13 bases between them. DNA for the CDR3: TGTGCCAGCAGTCACGGGACTTCTTCAACTAATGAAAAACTGTTTTTT. This codes for CASSHGTSSTNEKLFF. The complete variable domain, with remaining parts taken from reference TRBV28 and TRBJ1-4, reads DVKVTQSSRYLVKRTGEKVFLECVQDMDHENMFWYRQDPGLGLRLIYFSYDVKMKEKGDIPEGYSVSREKKERFSLILESASTNQTSMYLCASSHGTSSTNEKLFFGSGTQLSVL.

This clone was observed a handful of times. CDR3 protein: CASSTRGGSTNYGYTF. The DNA of the CDR3 is TGCGCCAGCAGCACAAGGGGTGGCAGCACTAACTATGGCTACACCTTC. The chain has TRBV5-1 and TRBJ1-2, with D perhaps matching TRBD1 (5 bases). The germline CDR1 and CDR2 sequences are SGHRS and YFSETQ. This CDR3 has 16 amino acids. The ends were cut back, 4 bases at V and 0 bases at J, with 16 bases in the middle.

This chain joins TRBV6-5 and TRBJ2-2; 8 nucleotides align to TRBD2. The V and J ends lost 7 bases and 7 bases, in that order; junction bases with no gene match: 11. Germline V gene lookup returns CDR1 MNHEY and CDR2 SVGAGI. This CDR3 comprises 15 residues. The CDR3 protein is CASNPSGGAYGELFF. CDR3 in DNA: TGTGCCAGCAACCCCTCGGGGGGGGCGTACGGGGAGCTGTTTTTT.

The gene calls are TRBV5-1 and TRBJ2-1, with 10 bases aligning to TRBD2. Trimming cost V 0 bases and J 6 bases; bases outside gene matches: 3. The CDR3 sequence is 15 residues long. The germline V gene has CDR1 SGHRS and CDR2 YFSETQ. The CDR3, as DNA: TGCGCCAGCAGCTTGGGACTAGCGGGCCCCAATGAGCAGTTCTTC. It specifies CASSLGLAGPNEQFF.

This clone was seen ten or more times. The rearrangement joins TRBV27 to TRBJ1-2; 7 nucleotides agree with TRBD1. V shed 5 bases, J shed 9 bases, and the junction held 9 bases outside the gene matches. The CDR3 is 13 amino acids. From germline, CDR1 is MNHEY and CDR2 SMNVEV (reference sequence). CDR3 DNA: TGTGCCAGCAGTCAACGACAGGGCGCACGCTACACCTTC. Protein: CASSQRQGARYTF.

The rearrangement joins TRBV3-1 (or the pseudogene TRBV3-2) to TRBJ2-3, with a weak D call TRBD2 (5 bases). The CDR3 extends over 13 amino acids. CDR1 is LGHDT, CDR2 YNNKEL, per germline (reference sequence). V lost 7 bases and J 7 bases, leaving 15 bases between the germline ends. The CDR3 bases are TGTGCCAGCAAGGGAGACAACCGGAATACGCAGTATTTT. Translation gives CASKGDNRNTQYF.

In DNA form, the CDR3 reads TGTGCCAGCAGCTTGAGTAGCTCCCTAGCCAAAAACATTCAGTACTTC. It is translated as CASSLSSSLAKNIQYF. V is TRBV5-6 and J is TRBJ2-4; no clear D gene. With 1 base removed from V and 0 bases from J, the gap between germline ends came to 11 bases. CDR1 and CDR2 from the germline V gene are SGHDT and YYEEEE. There are 16 residues in the CDR3.

The V and J genes are TRBV18 and TRBJ2-3; perhaps TRBD2 as D (5 bases). This CDR3 has 14 amino acids. Germline V CDR1 and CDR2: KGHSH, LQKENI. V was trimmed by 2 bases and J by 2 bases, leaving 8 bases between them. Here the CDR3 DNA reads TGTGCCAGCTCACCAGCGGGCCCCACAGATACGCAGTATTTT. Translation: CASSPAGPTDTQYF.

The genes are TRBV21-1 and TRBJ2-2; the table's D call TRBD2 went unverified against the DNA. TRBV21-1 is reported as a pseudogene. This CDR3 is built from 15 residues. The CDR3 DNA sequence: TGTGCCAATCCCAGGGCGGGGTTGAACACCGGGGAGCTGTTTTTT. Protein product: CANPRAGLNTGELFF.

The rearrangement joins TRBV13 to TRBJ2-6; 8 bases agree with TRBD2. Germline V gene lookup returns CDR1 PRHDT and CDR2 FYEKMQ (reference sequence). Trimming cost V 5 bases and J 2 bases; bases outside gene matches: 2. The length of the CDR3 is 15 residues. The CDR3 sequence: CASSVLAAGANVLTF. DNA of the CDR3: TGTGCCAGCAGCGTACTAGCGGCTGGGGCCAACGTCCTGACTTTC. The full variable domain, rest sourced from reference TRBV13 and TRBJ2-6, is AAGVIQSPRHLIKEKRETATLKCYPIPRHDTVYWYQQGPGQDPQFLISFYEKMQSDKGSIPDRFSAQQFSDYHSELNMSSLELGDSALYFCASSVLAAGANVLTFGAGSRLTVL.

A single count supports this clone. Written as DNA, the CDR3 is TGTGCCAGTAGTATAAAAGGGGGTCGGAATGAAAAACTGTTTTTT. This translates into CASSIKGGRNEKLFF. The rearrangement joins TRBV19 to TRBJ1-4, with D possibly matching TRBD1 (6 bases). Per germline, CDR1 LNHDA and CDR2 SQIVND (reference sequence). V lost 2 bases and J lost 5, with 12 bases in between. This CDR3 is built from 15 residues.

CDR3 DNA: TGCGCCAGCAGCCAAAACGACTACCAAGAGACCCAGTACTTC. As protein: CASSQNDYQETQYF. The chain carries TRBV4-1 and TRBJ2-5; D ambiguous. Germline CDR1 and CDR2: MGHRA and YSYEKL. The V and J ends lost 2 bases and 0 bases respectively, with 7 bases between them. The CDR3 consists of 14 residues.